This T cell receptor (beta chain) was sequenced for a study of blood T cells in healthy people across ages. Regarding the study as a whole: Roughly linear declines in TCR beta diversity per million T cells occurred with age. Aged donors had fewer naive CD4+ cells and lower diversity than long-lived donors.

The use of a sample-barcoded 5' primer and a J-beta primer mix characterized a second PCR of about 7 to 12 cycles. TCRdb re-called the 5' RACE reads with MiXCR, one entry per CDR3 protein. The sample includes about 1.8 million distinct CDR3 sequences, 49% of them seen just once. This CDR3 comprises 17 residues. Those donating, healthy Caucasian individuals from Russia, were aged roughly 6 to 100. On this clonotype: Its cognate antigen is unknown.

J is TRBJ2-3 and V is TRBV21-1; TRBD2, the table's D call, was not compared with the DNA. TRBV21-1 is a pseudogene. The specimen was blood. The receptor comes from a woman aged 40 to 50 in good health. CDR3 protein: CASSEPNPLACTDTQYF. The CDR3 coding sequence is TGTGCCAGCAGCGAACCAAACCCTCTAGCGTGCACAGATACGCAGTATTTT.